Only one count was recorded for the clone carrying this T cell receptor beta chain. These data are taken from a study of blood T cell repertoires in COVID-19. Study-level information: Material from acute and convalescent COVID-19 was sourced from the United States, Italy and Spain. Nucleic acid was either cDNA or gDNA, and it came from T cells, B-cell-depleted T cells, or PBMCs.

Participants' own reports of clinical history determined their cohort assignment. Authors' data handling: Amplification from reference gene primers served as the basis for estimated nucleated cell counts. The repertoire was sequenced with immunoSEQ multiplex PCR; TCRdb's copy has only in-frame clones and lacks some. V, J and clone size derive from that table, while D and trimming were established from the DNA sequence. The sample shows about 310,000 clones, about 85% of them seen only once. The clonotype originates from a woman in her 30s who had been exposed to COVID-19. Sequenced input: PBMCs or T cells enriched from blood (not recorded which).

The CDR3 region is CSASRDRVKNIQYF. The CDR3 bases are TGCAGTGCTAGTAGGGACAGGGTGAAAAACATTCAGTACTTC. This chain joins TRBV20-1 and TRBJ2-4, with 9 bases identical to TRBD1. The CDR3 extends over 14 amino acids. Germline V CDR1 and CDR2: DFQATT, SNEGSKA (reference sequence). The trim removed 3 bases at V and 4 bases at J, leaving 4 bases unmatched.